This TCR beta chain was identified during a study of blood T cell repertoires in COVID-19. V was pared by 4 bases and J by 4 bases, with 8 bases of the junction left unmatched. CDR1 and CDR2 from the germline V gene are SGHNT and YYREEE (reference sequence). CDR3 length equals 15 residues. Assay: immunoSEQ multiplex PCR; the TCRdb copy retains only in-frame clones and omits some. This sample has around 300,000 clones, with 85% to 90% found just once. This receptor was obtained from a woman aged 18-29 years who had recovered from COVID-19. Sequenced input: PBMCs or T cells enriched from blood (not recorded which). This sequence joins TRBV5-4 and TRBJ2-7; the match to TRBD1 covers 10 bases. Here the CDR3 reads CASSHTRDRGYEQYF. CDR3 in DNA: TGTGCCAGCAGCCATACTCGGGACAGGGGTTACGAGCAGTACTTC.